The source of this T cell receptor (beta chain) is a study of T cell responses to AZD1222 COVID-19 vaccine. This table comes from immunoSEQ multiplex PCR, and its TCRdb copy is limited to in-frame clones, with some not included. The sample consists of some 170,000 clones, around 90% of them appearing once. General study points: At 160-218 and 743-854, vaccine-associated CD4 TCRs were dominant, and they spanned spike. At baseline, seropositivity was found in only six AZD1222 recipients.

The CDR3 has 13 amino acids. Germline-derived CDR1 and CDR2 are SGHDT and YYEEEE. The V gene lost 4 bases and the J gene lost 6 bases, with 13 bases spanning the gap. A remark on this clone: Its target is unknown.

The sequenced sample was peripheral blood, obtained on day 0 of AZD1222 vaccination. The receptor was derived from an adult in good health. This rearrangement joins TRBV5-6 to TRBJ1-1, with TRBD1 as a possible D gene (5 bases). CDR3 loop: CASSTDLGAEAFF. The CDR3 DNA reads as TGTGCCAGCAGCACCGATTTAGGGGCTGAAGCTTTCTTT.